The clone carrying this T cell receptor beta chain has at least ten counts. The antigen is undetermined. This CDR3 is built from 16 residues. V lost 0 bases and J lost 2, with 12 bases in between. Germline V gene data show CDR1 as MNHEY and CDR2 as SMNVEV (reference sequence). These data belong to a study of molecular identifiers for immune sequencing clone quantification. Via MiXCR, TCRdb re-called the PCR reads, giving one row per CDR3 protein. Seen here are around 82,000 distinct CDR3 sequences, roughly 19% observed once, and the top ten hold about 0.85%. General study results and limits: For effector cells, clones above 20 RNA copies held over 97% of molecules; for naive cells, under 1%.

The sequenced sample consisted of naive CD8+ T cells from blood, with Jurkat cell RNA spiked in. The subset here: FACS-sorted CD8+CD4-CCR7+CD45RA+ naive T cells. This sequence was found in a human donor in good health. Some libraries in this study had Jurkat cell RNA spiked in. The J gene is TRBJ2-3, the V gene TRBV27, with unresolved D. This CDR3 is CASSLSAVIYTDTQYF. The DNA for the CDR3 is TGTGCCAGCAGTTTATCGGCGGTAATATACACAGATACGCAGTATTTT.